The 28 T cell receptor beta chains in this list originate from one sample, sequenced in a study of cytomegalovirus exposure and HLA in healthy donors. The PCR ran on 60 Vbeta and 13 Jbeta primers. Sequencing was performed with immunoSEQ multiplex PCR; in TCRdb, only in-frame clones are kept and a portion is missing. Of around 110,000 clones in the sample, around four fifths were seen once. Sequencing was carried out using PBMCs. The receptors stem from a man aged 50 to 60 in good health and CMV-seronegative.

The chain couples TRBV7-6 to TRBJ2-3; D might be TRBD2 (7 bases). The CDR3 length is 14 residues. V was pared by 9 bases and J by 2 bases, with 15 bases between. Per the germline V gene, CDR1 is SGHVS and CDR2 is FNYEAQ. CDR3: CASGGGALTDTQYF. DNA of the CDR3: TGTGCCAGTGGTGGGGGGGCGCTCACAGATACGCAGTATTTT.

The chain recombines TRBV5-1 with TRBJ2-5, with 7 bases identical to TRBD1. With 5 bases clipped from V and 4 bases from J, the junction kept 8 bases outside the gene matches. In germline, CDR1 is SGHRS, CDR2 YFSETQ. The CDR3 runs to 14 residues. The chain's CDR3 is CASRTTGAGETQYF. DNA of the CDR3: TGCGCCAGCAGAACTACAGGGGCGGGAGAGACCCAGTACTTC.

The rearrangement joins TRBV7-9 to TRBJ2-3; TRBD2 matches at 16 bases. Losses at the gene ends were 5 bases for V and 4 bases for J; bases not matched to a gene: 6. The CDR3 is made up of 17 amino acids. Germline-derived CDR1 and CDR2 are SEHNR and FQNEAQ (reference sequence). The CDR3 nucleotides are TGTGCCAGCAGCCCGGGACTAGCGGGGGGGCCGTCAGATACGCAGTATTTT. Encoded protein: CASSPGLAGGPSDTQYF.

This chain uses TRBV6-1 with TRBJ1-5; D might be TRBD1 (6 bases). Germline values: CDR1 MNHNS, CDR2 SASEGT. Trimming left V 5 bases short and J 4 bases short, with 12 bases between. The CDR3 is 14 amino acids. The CDR3, as DNA: TGTGCCAGCAGTAAGGACAGTGGGAATCAGCCCCAGCATTTT. Translated: CASSKDSGNQPQHF.

CDR3 bases: TGTGCCAGCAGTCCTTTCCGGGATTCTACCTACAATGAGCAGTTCTTC. Its translation is CASSPFRDSTYNEQFF. This chain uses TRBV9 with TRBJ2-1; D is perhaps TRBD2 (5 bases). The CDR3 covers 16 residues. Looked up from germline, CDR1 is SGDLS and CDR2 is YYNGEE. V was clipped by 5 bases and J by 2 bases, with 17 bases between them.

A note on this clone: Distinct nucleotide sequences in the sample also encode this CDR3. The chain employs TRBV15 and TRBJ2-5; D is uncertain. Per the germline V gene, CDR1 is LNHNV and CDR2 is YYDKDF (reference sequence). The V and J ends lost 0 bases and 5 bases respectively, with 13 bases between them. This CDR3 region has 15 residues. CDR3 nucleotide sequence: TGTGCCACCAGCAGAGATCCGAGCGTGAGGGAGACCCAGTACTTC. Its translation: CATSRDPSVRETQYF.

The chain uses TRBV7-6 and TRBJ2-1, with 11 bases lining up with TRBD1. V lost 1 base to trimming and J lost 6 bases; unmatched junction nucleotides: 5. The CDR3 consists of 16 residues. Germline-derived CDR1 and CDR2 are SGHVS and FNYEAQ. CDR3 nucleotide sequence: TGTGCCAGCAGCTTAGAAGGGACAGGGGGGACCAATGAGCAGTTCTTC. Translating gives CASSLEGTGGTNEQFF.

About this clone itself: This sample includes further DNA sequences coding for the same CDR3. The V call is TRBV5-1, the J call TRBJ2-7, with 10 bases matching TRBD2. The CDR3 is 14 amino acids. V trimming: 0 bases; J trimming: 6 bases; junction bases outside the gene matches: 3. The V gene's germline CDR1 is SGHRS and CDR2 YFSETQ. The CDR3 loop reads CASSLVLAGGEQYV. CDR3 nucleotide sequence: TGCGCCAGCAGCTTGGTCTTAGCGGGGGGCGAGCAGTACGTC.

The chain recombines TRBV7-8 with TRBJ2-3, with D maybe TRBD1 (6 bases). The CDR3 totals 15 residues. Germline lookup yields CDR1 SGHVS and CDR2 FQNEAQ. Trimming took off 5 bases at V and 3 bases at J, with 15 bases between the two ends. Here the CDR3 reads CASSPLGARTDTQYF. CDR3 in DNA: TGTGCCAGCAGCCCGCTGGGGGCGAGGACAGATACGCAGTATTTT.

V gene TRBV28 combines with J gene TRBJ1-5; D is unclear. V lost 2 bases, J lost 9 bases, and 8 bases lay in between. In germline, CDR1 is MDHEN, CDR2 SYDVKM. CDR3 length: 12 residues. CDR3 region: CASSLKSSPQHF. The CDR3 DNA is TGTGCCAGCAGTTTAAAATCTTCGCCCCAGCATTTT.

J is TRBJ2-1 and V is TRBV10-1, with 12 bases that match TRBD2. This CDR3 has 13 amino acids. V trimming: 5 bases; J trimming: 15 bases; junction bases outside the gene matches: 8. Germline CDR1 is WNHNN and CDR2 is SYGVQD (reference sequence). The CDR3 region is CASSRGLAGIAFF. In DNA form, the CDR3 reads TGCGCCAGCAGTCGCGGACTAGCGGGAATTGCGTTCTTC.

The chain employs TRBV6-4 and TRBJ2-1; TRBD2 matches 8 bases. Germline V lookup: CDR1 MRHNA, CDR2 SNTAGT. The V and J ends lost 3 bases and 11 bases, in that order; junction bases with no gene match: 6. The CDR3 contains 13 residues. The CDR3 reads CASSEPGGGKQFF. CDR3 coding DNA: TGTGCCAGCAGTGAACCGGGGGGGGGCAAGCAGTTCTTC.

This chain links TRBV14 with TRBJ2-7; D is possibly TRBD1 (6 bases). V was cut by 4 bases and J by 11 bases, with 21 bases left in between. The germline gives CDR1 SGHDN, CDR2 FVKESK. This CDR3 has 14 residues. CDR3 DNA sequence: TGTGCCAGCAGCCTTATGACAGGTTCTTCTACCAAGTACTTC. Amino acids: CASSLMTGSSTKYF.

The chain has TRBV12-5 and TRBJ1-2; D is undetermined. V was cut by 3 bases and J by 2 bases, with 7 bases left in between. The CDR3 loop spans 13 amino acids. Germline CDR1 reads LGHNT; CDR2 reads FRNRAP. The CDR3 DNA is TGTGCTAGTGGTTTCGGCGGAAACTATGGCTACACCTTC. It translates to CASGFGGNYGYTF.

With regard to this clone: Other DNA sequences in this sample translate to the same CDR3. The rearrangement uses TRBV20-1 and TRBJ1-1; TRBD1 matches at 7 bases. The length of the CDR3 is 11 residues. V dropped 3 bases and J dropped 5; count of bases not matched to a gene: 0. Germline CDR1 is DFQATT and CDR2 is SNEGSKA (reference sequence). The DNA of the CDR3 is TGCAGTGCTAGGGACAGGACTGAAGCTTTCTTT. Its translation is CSARDRTEAFF.

V gene TRBV9 combines with J gene TRBJ2-3; tentative D call: TRBD2 (7 bases). Trimming shortened V by 3 bases and J by 2 bases, and 13 bases separated the two germline ends. CDR3 size: 15 residues. Germline V gene lookup returns CDR1 SGDLS and CDR2 YYNGEE. CDR3 sequence (DNA): TGTGCCAGCAGCGACGGGGGGCCCCACACAGATACGCAGTATTTT. It codes for CASSDGGPHTDTQYF.

This chain uses TRBV28 with TRBJ2-4; TRBD2 might be the D (6 bases). The CDR3 is made up of 16 amino acids. Looked up from germline, CDR1 is MDHEN and CDR2 is SYDVKM. The V end was cut by 6 bases, the J end by 0 bases, with 15 bases between. CDR3 sequence (DNA): TGTGCCAGCAGGTCCCCGGGGGATATAGCCAAAAACATTCAGTACTTC. Protein: CASRSPGDIAKNIQYF.

The genes are TRBV2 and TRBJ2-2; 12 positions match TRBD1. The CDR3 loop spans 15 amino acids. The V gene's germline CDR1 is SNHLY and CDR2 FYNNEI. The junction had 5 bases not matched to a gene; V was cut back by 6 bases and J by 6 bases. The CDR3 nucleotides are TGTGCCAGCAGGGGGACAGGGGGCGCGTCCGGGGAGCTGTTTTTT. Protein: CASRGTGGASGELFF.

DNA of the CDR3: TGTGCCAGCAGCCCGCGGTCCAGCGGGGGGGGAGAGACCCAGTACTTC. Residues: CASSPRSSGGGETQYF. This chain links TRBV5-8 with TRBJ2-5; 10 positions agree with TRBD2. The CDR3 length is 16 residues. With 4 bases clipped from V and 4 bases from J, the junction kept 10 bases outside the gene matches. CDR1 is SGHTS, CDR2 YDEGEE, per germline. Based on the CDR3 plus reference TRBV5-8 and TRBJ2-5, the full variable domain is EAGVTQSPTHLIKTRGQQATLRCSPISGHTSVYWYQQALGLGLQFLLWYDEGEERNRGNFPPRFSGRQFPNYSSELNVNALELEDSALYLCASSPRSSGGGETQYFGPGTRLLVL.

The genes are TRBV18 and TRBJ1-1; TRBD1 aligns across 7 bases. V lost 2 bases to trimming and J lost 3 bases; unmatched junction nucleotides: 0. This CDR3 is built from 13 residues. In germline, CDR1 is KGHSH, CDR2 LQKENI. Written as DNA, the CDR3 is TGTGCCAGCTCACCAGGACAGGACACTGAAGCTTTCTTT. It translates to CASSPGQDTEAFF.

This clone was seen a handful of times. CDR3 nucleotides: TGTGCCAGTACGTCAGGGGGGACGGACTATGGCTACACCTTC. Translating gives CASTSGGTDYGYTF. The chain joins TRBV19 to TRBJ1-2; 7 nucleotides match TRBD1. Germline loops: CDR1 LNHDA, CDR2 SQIVND (reference sequence). The CDR3 has 14 amino acids. The J segment lost 3 bases and the V segment lost 7 bases, leaving 8 bases of the junction unmatched.

This clone was counted once. CDR3 residues: CASSPVQGATEAFF. CDR3 DNA sequence: TGTGCCAGCTCACCAGTACAGGGGGCCACTGAAGCTTTCTTT. This chain joins TRBV18 and TRBJ1-1; 9 bases match TRBD1. J gave up 4 bases and V 2 bases, and 2 bases lay outside the gene matches. This CDR3 comprises 14 residues. Germline V CDR1 and CDR2: KGHSH, LQKENI.

The chain combines TRBV28 with TRBJ2-5, with 8 nucleotides matching TRBD2. The CDR3 covers 14 residues. The germline gives CDR1 MDHEN, CDR2 SYDVKM. Losses at the gene ends were 4 bases for V and 5 bases for J; bases not matched to a gene: 6. In DNA form, the CDR3 reads TGTGCCAGCAGTTCCCCGGGACTAGTCGAGACCCAGTACTTC. Translated: CASSSPGLVETQYF.

This chain links TRBV2 with TRBJ1-5, with a weak D call TRBD1 (5 bases). V was trimmed by 4 bases and J by 5 bases, leaving 6 bases between them. Germline assignment: CDR1 SNHLY and CDR2 FYNNEI. The CDR3 loop spans 12 amino acids. This CDR3 reads CASSGGDQPQHF. The CDR3 DNA sequence: TGTGCCAGCAGTGGGGGGGATCAGCCCCAGCATTTT.

The J gene is TRBJ1-1, the V gene TRBV19, with 10 positions matching TRBD1. Germline V gene lookup returns CDR1 LNHDA and CDR2 SQIVND (reference sequence). Germline trimming cut 5 bases from V and 4 bases from J; bases unmatched to any gene: 7. This CDR3 spans 15 amino acids. This chain's CDR3 is CASSDRGRSSTEAFF. CDR3 nucleotides: TGTGCCAGTAGTGACAGGGGGCGCTCGTCCACTGAAGCTTTCTTT.

The V call is TRBV7-9, the J call TRBJ2-1, with TRBD2 identical over 8 bases. The CDR3 sequence is 14 residues long. From germline, CDR1 is SEHNR and CDR2 FQNEAQ (reference sequence). The J segment lost 7 bases and the V segment lost 1 base, leaving 3 bases of the junction unmatched. The DNA for the CDR3 is TGTGCCAGCAGCTTAGAACCGGGGGGGAATGAGCAGTTCTTC. It translates to CASSLEPGGNEQFF.

The chain carries TRBV9 and TRBJ2-1; 13 nucleotides align to TRBD2. This CDR3 region has 19 residues. V lost 1 base and J lost 10; bases outside the gene matches: 17. Per the germline V gene, CDR1 is SGDLS and CDR2 is YYNGEE. For the CDR3, the DNA is TGTGCCAGCAGCGTAAGGGGACTAGCGGGGCCCACTTTTCTTGGGGAGCAGTTCTTC. As protein: CASSVRGLAGPTFLGEQFF.

This chain connects TRBV6-1 to TRBJ1-1; D perhaps matches TRBD1 (6 bases). The V and J ends lost 5 bases and 2 bases respectively, with 15 bases between them. From germline, CDR1 is MNHNS and CDR2 SASEGT. The CDR3 is 15 residues long. The CDR3 coding sequence is TGTGCCAGCAGTTTTGACAGGACAGAAAACACTGAAGCTTTCTTT. Encoded protein: CASSFDRTENTEAFF.